The 18 T cell receptor beta chains presented below share a single source sample, sequenced in a study of blood T cell repertoires in COVID-19. Some clones are missing from TCRdb's copy, which holds only in-frame ones; the method was immunoSEQ multiplex PCR. The table lists around 380,000 clones, roughly 86% of them singletons. The sample consisted of peripheral blood. The origin of the receptors is a human donor with acute or convalescent COVID-19. The donor label of this sample is uncertain.

V usage is TRBV27 and J usage is TRBJ1-1; tentative D call: TRBD1 (6 bases). The CDR3 runs to 16 residues. Trimming stripped 0 bases from V and 8 bases from J, with 19 bases between. Germline V gene sequence: CDR1 MNHEY, CDR2 SMNVEV (reference sequence). The CDR3 reads CASSLSWGQTKEEAFF. The CDR3 nucleotides read TGTGCCAGCAGTTTATCTTGGGGGCAGACTAAGGAGGAAGCTTTCTTT.

The chain links TRBV5-8 to TRBJ1-6; no definite D call. V was shortened by 0 bases and J by 0 bases, with 13 bases between the two germline ends. CDR1 is SGHTS, CDR2 YDEGEE, per germline. The CDR3 contains 18 residues. The CDR3 loop reads CASSLASAKSSYNSPLHF. CDR3 bases: TGTGCCAGCAGCTTGGCTTCTGCGAAAAGCTCCTATAATTCACCCCTCCACTTT.

The rearrangement joins TRBV7-9 to TRBJ2-1; 8 nucleotides align to TRBD2. Germline V gene data show CDR1 as SEHNR and CDR2 as FQNEAQ (reference sequence). The CDR3 loop spans 14 amino acids. J lost 4 bases, V lost 5 bases, and 4 bases had no gene match. The CDR3 DNA reads TGTGCCAGCAGCCTCCGGGGGGGATACAATGAGCAGTTCTTC. Translated, it gives CASSLRGGYNEQFF.

The chain uses TRBV5-1 and TRBJ1-6; TRBD1 aligns across 8 bases. Germline loops: CDR1 SGHRS, CDR2 YFSETQ. The CDR3 consists of 15 residues. With V trimmed by 4 bases and J by 4 bases, 4 bases remained unmatched. CDR3 in amino acids: CASSPDRAYNSPLHF. The CDR3 coding sequence is TGCGCCAGCAGCCCGGACAGGGCGTATAATTCACCCCTCCACTTT.

The CDR3 loop reads CASSYSAGAGETQYF. In DNA, the CDR3 is TGTGCCAGCAGTTACTCGGCGGGGGCCGGAGAGACCCAGTACTTC. The chain couples TRBV6-5 to TRBJ2-5, with D maybe TRBD2 (7 bases). Deletions cut 0 bases from V and 4 bases from J, with 12 bases between. The CDR3 contains 15 residues. CDR1 and CDR2 from the germline V gene are MNHEY and SVGAGI.

The chain links TRBV6-1 to TRBJ2-1; 7 bases are a match to TRBD1. Germline loops: CDR1 MNHNS, CDR2 SASEGT. The CDR3 loop spans 15 amino acids. V shed 0 bases and J 6 bases; nucleotides not matched to a gene: 5. CDR3 protein: CASSEALGTANEQFF. CDR3 in DNA: TGTGCCAGCAGTGAAGCGCTTGGGACAGCCAATGAGCAGTTCTTC.

The chain combines TRBV5-1 with TRBJ2-2; TRBD1 aligns across 7 bases. V shed 7 bases, J shed 1 base, and the junction held 7 bases outside the gene matches. This CDR3 has 15 amino acids. The germline V gene has CDR1 SGHRS and CDR2 YFSETQ. CDR3 amino acids: CASATGALNTGELFF. In DNA form, the CDR3 reads TGCGCCAGCGCTACAGGGGCTTTGAACACCGGGGAGCTGTTTTTT.

The chain joins TRBV30 to TRBJ2-5; weak D call: TRBD1 (6 bases). Germline lookup yields CDR1 GTSNPN and CDR2 SVGIG (reference sequence). The CDR3 covers 14 residues. V dropped 1 base and J dropped 4 bases, with 13 bases sitting between them. The CDR3 DNA sequence: TGTGCCTGGAGTGAACACAGGGTTCCAGAGACCCAGTACTTC. Protein sequence: CAWSEHRVPETQYF. The full variable domain, completed using reference TRBV30 and TRBJ2-5, is SQTIHQWPATLVQPVGSPLSLECTVEGTSNPNLYWYRQAAGRGLQLLFYSVGIGQISSEVPQNLSASRPQDRQFILSSKKLLLSDSGFYLCAWSEHRVPETQYFGPGTRLLVL.

This chain uses TRBV6-2 or TRBV6-3 with TRBJ1-4; tentatively, D is TRBD1 (5 bases). The germline CDR1 and CDR2 sequences are MNHEY and SVGEGT. V was cut by 5 bases and J by 0 bases, with 10 bases left in between. The length of the CDR3 is 15 residues. CDR3 in amino acids: CASSRGAATNEKLFF. The CDR3 bases are TGTGCCAGCAGTAGGGGCGCTGCAACTAATGAAAAACTGTTTTTT.

The chain recombines TRBV10-3 with TRBJ1-1; the match to TRBD1 covers 7 bases. CDR1 ENHRY and CDR2 SYGVKD come from the germline V gene. Trimming at V came to 6 bases and at J to 5 bases, leaving 9 bases not matched to a gene. This CDR3 region has 14 residues. In nucleotides, the CDR3 is TGTGCCATCAGGCGGGACAGCTCAAAGACTGAAGCTTTCTTT. Translating gives CAIRRDSSKTEAFF.

V gene TRBV3-1 (or the pseudogene TRBV3-2) combines with J gene TRBJ1-3, with TRBD1 matching over 9 bases. The CDR3 is 14 amino acids. V shed 4 bases and J 2 bases; nucleotides not matched to a gene: 0. Germline loops: CDR1 LGHDT, CDR2 YNNKEL (reference sequence). The CDR3 sequence is CASSRTGAGNTIYF. The CDR3 region has the DNA TGTGCCAGCAGCCGGACAGGGGCTGGAAACACCATATATTTT.

This rearrangement joins TRBV5-5 to TRBJ1-2; the D gene is possibly TRBD1 (6 bases). V gave up 3 bases and J gave up 4 bases, with 10 bases separating them. The length of the CDR3 is 13 residues. Germline CDR1 and CDR2: SGHKS and YYEKEE (reference sequence). This CDR3 reads CASSSGQSYGYTF. For the CDR3, the DNA is TGTGCCAGCAGCTCCGGACAGTCCTATGGCTACACCTTC.

The chain joins TRBV2 to TRBJ2-3; the D gene is possibly TRBD1 (5 bases). V lost 6 bases and J 2 bases, leaving 15 bases between the germline ends. Germline V gene sequence: CDR1 SNHLY, CDR2 FYNNEI. CDR3 length: 15 amino acids. As DNA, the CDR3 is TGTGCCAGCAGGGCTTGGACAACTGACACAGATACGCAGTATTTT. It yields the protein CASRAWTTDTDTQYF.

Written as DNA, the CDR3 is TGTGCCAGCTCACCCCCTAGCGGGGGGGCCAAAAATGAGCAGTTCTTC. Amino acids: CASSPPSGGAKNEQFF. The chain carries TRBV18 and TRBJ2-1; 12 bases match TRBD2. CDR1 and CDR2 (germline): KGHSH, LQKENI. Trimming removed 3 bases from V and 7 bases from J; junction bases left unmatched: 7. The CDR3 length is 16 residues.

This clone has only one observation. This sequence joins TRBV18 and TRBJ1-3; D unclear. This CDR3 region has 13 residues. Germline CDR1 is KGHSH and CDR2 is LQKENI. Trimming left V 5 bases short and J 6 bases short, with 11 bases between. This chain's CDR3 is CASSEAVENTIYF. CDR3 DNA sequence: TGTGCCAGCTCAGAGGCCGTAGAAAACACCATATATTTT.

The rearrangement joins TRBV5-1 to TRBJ1-5; TRBD1 agrees at 7 bases. CDR3 length: 13 amino acids. The V gene end was trimmed by 3 bases and the J gene end by 5 bases; junction bases not matched to a gene: 2. CDR1 and CDR2 from the germline V gene are SGHRS and YFSETQ. The CDR3 bases are TGCGCCAGCAGCTGGCAGGGGGATCAGCCCCAGCATTTT. Translating gives CASSWQGDQPQHF. Full variable domain (rest looked up from reference TRBV5-1 and TRBJ1-5): KAGVTQTPRYLIKTRGQQVTLSCSPISGHRSVSWYQQTPGQGLQFLFEYFSETQRNKGNFPGRFSGRQFSNSRSEMNVSTLELGDSALYLCASSWQGDQPQHFGDGTRLSIL.

The V gene is TRBV6-5, the J gene TRBJ2-7, with D perhaps TRBD2 (7 bases). Germline V CDR1 and CDR2: MNHEY, SVGAGI. Trimming removed 7 bases at V and 0 bases at J, with 16 bases between. This CDR3 has 15 residues. DNA for the CDR3: TGTGCCAGCACTCAAAGGGGGGGAGACTCCTACGAGCAGTACTTC. Residues: CASTQRGGDSYEQYF.

Only one count was recorded for this clone. V is TRBV18 and J is TRBJ1-5, with D possibly TRBD1 on 5 matching bases. Deletions cut 3 bases from V and 4 bases from J, with 16 bases between. Germline V gene data show CDR1 as KGHSH and CDR2 as LQKENI. CDR3 length: 16 amino acids. CDR3 in amino acids: CASSPRGMEKNQPQHF. The DNA for the CDR3 is TGTGCCAGCTCACCTCGGGGGATGGAAAAAAATCAGCCCCAGCATTTT.